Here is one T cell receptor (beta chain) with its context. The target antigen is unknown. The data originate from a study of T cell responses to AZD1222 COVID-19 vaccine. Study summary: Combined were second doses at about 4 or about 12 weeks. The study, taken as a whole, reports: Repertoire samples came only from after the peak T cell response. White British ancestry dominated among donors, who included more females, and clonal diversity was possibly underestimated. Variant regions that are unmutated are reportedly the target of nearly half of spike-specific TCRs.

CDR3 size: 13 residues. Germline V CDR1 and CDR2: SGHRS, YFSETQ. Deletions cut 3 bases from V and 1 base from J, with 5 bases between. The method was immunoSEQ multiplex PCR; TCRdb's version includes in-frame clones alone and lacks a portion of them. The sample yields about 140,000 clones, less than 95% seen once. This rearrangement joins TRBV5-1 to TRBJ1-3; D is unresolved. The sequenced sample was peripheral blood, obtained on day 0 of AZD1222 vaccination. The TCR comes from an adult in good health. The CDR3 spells CASSSGSGNTIYF. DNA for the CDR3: TGCGCCAGCAGCTCAGGATCTGGAAACACCATATATTTT.